Below are 15 T cell receptor beta chains sequenced from a single sample in a study of cytomegalovirus exposure and HLA in healthy donors. Produced via immunoSEQ multiplex PCR; TCRdb's table is partial and in-frame only. The repertoire holds around 300,000 clones, with around 90% as singletons. Sequenced input: PBMCs. Receptors were obtained from a man aged 30 to 39 in good health and CMV-seronegative.

CDR3 sequence: CASSGPHGDRGLDQPQHF. As DNA, the CDR3 is TGTGCCAGCAGTGGTCCACACGGGGACAGGGGGCTTGATCAGCCCCAGCATTTT. V and J are TRBV2 and TRBJ1-5, with 12 bases lining up with TRBD1. The CDR3 has 18 residues. V lost 4 bases, J lost 5 bases, and 12 bases stayed unmatched. CDR1 and CDR2 (germline): SNHLY, FYNNEI.

This clone was detected only a few times. The chain links TRBV5-1 to TRBJ2-2; D remains ambiguous. V shed 1 base and J shed 7 bases, with 5 bases lying between them. Germline CDR1 reads SGHRS; CDR2 reads YFSETQ. The CDR3 loop spans 12 amino acids. CDR3 sequence reads: CASSLYNGELFF. The CDR3 DNA sequence: TGCGCCAGCAGCTTGTACAACGGGGAGCTGTTTTTT.

This chain connects TRBV7-2 to TRBJ2-2; D possibly corresponds to TRBD1 (5 bases). This CDR3 spans 15 amino acids. Trimming took 5 bases from V and 0 from J, leaving 10 bases between them. The V gene's germline CDR1 is SGHTA and CDR2 FQGNSA. The CDR3 nucleotides are TGTGCCAGCAGCCGGACACCCGCGAACACCGGGGAGCTGTTTTTT. Its translation is CASSRTPANTGELFF. The entire variable domain, with the rest obtained from reference TRBV7-2 and TRBJ2-2, is as follows: GAGVSQSPSNKVTEKGKDVELRCDPISGHTALYWYRQSLGQGLEFLIYFQGNSAPDKSGLPSDRFSAERTGGSVSTLTIQRTQQEDSAVYLCASSRTPANTGELFFGEGSRLTVL.

The chain recombines TRBV7-9 with TRBJ1-6; D is perhaps TRBD1 (5 bases). There are 15 residues in the CDR3. Looked up from germline, CDR1 is SEHNR and CDR2 is FQNEAQ (reference sequence). V was trimmed by 6 bases and J by 7 bases, leaving 16 bases between them. DNA of the CDR3: TGTGCCAGCAGACAGGAAATTGATTCGAATTCACCCCTCCACTTT. It encodes CASRQEIDSNSPLHF.

V is TRBV18 and J is TRBJ1-5, with no clear D. The germline V and J ends were trimmed by 5 bases and 4 bases, with 9 bases remaining between them. The CDR3 spans 13 residues. CDR1 and CDR2 (germline): KGHSH, LQKENI. The CDR3 protein is CASSASGNQPQHF. CDR3 sequence (DNA): TGTGCCAGCTCAGCGTCGGGGAATCAGCCCCAGCATTTT. Full variable domain (rest looked up from reference TRBV18 and TRBJ1-5): NAGVMQNPRHLVRRRGQEARLRCSPMKGHSHVYWYRQLPEEGLKFMVYLQKENIIDESGMPKERFSAEFPKEGPSILRIQQVVRGDSAAYFCASSASGNQPQHFGDGTRLSIL.

This clone was counted once. This rearrangement joins TRBV10-3 to TRBJ1-2; 11 bases line up with TRBD1. The CDR3 is 13 amino acids. With V trimmed by 9 bases and J by 7 bases, 7 bases remained unmatched. CDR1 ENHRY and CDR2 SYGVKD come from the germline V gene. As DNA, the CDR3 is TGTGCCATAACCGGACAGGGGGCGGGTGGCTACACCTTC. Its translation: CAITGQGAGGYTF.

The chain is built from TRBV5-1 and TRBJ2-2; tentatively, D is TRBD2 (5 bases). The V gene lost 3 bases and the J gene lost 4 bases, with 13 bases spanning the gap. The CDR3 sequence is 15 residues long. Germline V gene sequence: CDR1 SGHRS, CDR2 YFSETQ. This chain's CDR3 is CASSSEADFTGELFF. In DNA, the CDR3 is TGCGCCAGCAGCTCAGAAGCGGATTTCACCGGGGAGCTGTTTTTT. Based on the CDR3 plus reference TRBV5-1 and TRBJ2-2, the full variable domain is KAGVTQTPRYLIKTRGQQVTLSCSPISGHRSVSWYQQTPGQGLQFLFEYFSETQRNKGNFPGRFSGRQFSNSRSEMNVSTLELGDSALYLCASSSEADFTGELFFGEGSRLTVL.

In its sample, this clone was seen once. The CDR3 sequence: CASTPWIPGTGQYEQYF. The CDR3 region has the DNA TGTGCCAGCACCCCTTGGATTCCCGGGACAGGCCAATACGAGCAGTACTTC. V and J are TRBV7-8 and TRBJ2-7, with 8 bases that match TRBD1. Trimming cost V 7 bases and J 4 bases; bases outside gene matches: 18. Per the germline V gene, CDR1 is SGHVS and CDR2 is FQNEAQ. CDR3 length: 17 residues.

V gene TRBV6-1 combines with J gene TRBJ2-3; TRBD1 aligns across 9 bases. The germline V gene encodes CDR1 MNHNS and CDR2 SASEGT. This CDR3 has 15 residues. J lost 4 bases, V lost 1 base, and 3 bases had no gene match. CDR3 bases: TGTGCCAGCAGTGAAGACAGGGGGCGAGCAGATACGCAGTATTTT. It codes for CASSEDRGRADTQYF.

The rearrangement uses TRBV5-1 and TRBJ2-5, with TRBD2 identical over 11 bases. The V and J ends lost 4 bases and 2 bases, in that order; junction bases with no gene match: 7. Per germline, CDR1 SGHRS and CDR2 YFSETQ. CDR3 size: 16 residues. The CDR3 DNA follows: TGCGCCAGCAGCATAGGACTAGCGGGTGATCAAGAGACCCAGTACTTC. Encoded protein: CASSIGLAGDQETQYF.

The chain carries TRBV19 and TRBJ2-3; the D gene is possibly TRBD1 (6 bases). The CDR3 spans 16 residues. Trimming took off 4 bases at V and 4 bases at J, with 18 bases between the two ends. In germline, CDR1 is LNHDA, CDR2 SQIVND (reference sequence). CDR3 in DNA: TGTGCCAGTAGTAGTATCGGCACAGGGCGGGCAGATACGCAGTATTTT. This gives the protein CASSSIGTGRADTQYF.

The V call is TRBV6-6, the J call TRBJ1-5, with 11 nucleotides matching TRBD1. Germline V lookup: CDR1 MNHNY, CDR2 SVGAGI (reference sequence). V trimming: 7 bases; J trimming: 6 bases; junction bases outside the gene matches: 8. CDR3 size: 15 residues. This CDR3 is CASTGTGGRSQPQHF. DNA for the CDR3: TGTGCCAGCACTGGGACAGGGGGGCGGAGTCAGCCCCAGCATTTT.

The V and J genes are TRBV4-1 and TRBJ2-6; D is perhaps TRBD1 (5 bases). The germline CDR1 and CDR2 sequences are MGHRA and YSYEKL. Deletions cut 4 bases from V and 4 bases from J, with 11 bases between. This CDR3 is 15 amino acids long. The CDR3 nucleotides are TGCGCCAGCAGCCGCATGGACACCGGGGCCAACGTCCTGACTTTC. This sequence encodes CASSRMDTGANVLTF.

This clone was detected once. V usage is TRBV18 and J usage is TRBJ2-1; D perhaps matches TRBD1 (5 bases). Looked up from germline, CDR1 is KGHSH and CDR2 is LQKENI. V lost 2 bases and J lost 5, with 7 bases in between. The CDR3 runs to 13 residues. CDR3 protein: CASSPIQDNEQFF. CDR3 nucleotides: TGTGCCAGCTCACCAATACAGGACAATGAGCAGTTCTTC.

The rearrangement uses TRBV28 and TRBJ1-5, with D possibly TRBD1 on 5 matching bases. V was pared by 6 bases and J by 7 bases, with 19 bases between. Per germline, CDR1 MDHEN and CDR2 SYDVKM. The CDR3 sequence is 15 residues long. The CDR3, as DNA: TGTGCCAGCAGAATCAATCTTGGGGGGAACCAGCCCCAGCATTTT. Protein sequence: CASRINLGGNQPQHF.